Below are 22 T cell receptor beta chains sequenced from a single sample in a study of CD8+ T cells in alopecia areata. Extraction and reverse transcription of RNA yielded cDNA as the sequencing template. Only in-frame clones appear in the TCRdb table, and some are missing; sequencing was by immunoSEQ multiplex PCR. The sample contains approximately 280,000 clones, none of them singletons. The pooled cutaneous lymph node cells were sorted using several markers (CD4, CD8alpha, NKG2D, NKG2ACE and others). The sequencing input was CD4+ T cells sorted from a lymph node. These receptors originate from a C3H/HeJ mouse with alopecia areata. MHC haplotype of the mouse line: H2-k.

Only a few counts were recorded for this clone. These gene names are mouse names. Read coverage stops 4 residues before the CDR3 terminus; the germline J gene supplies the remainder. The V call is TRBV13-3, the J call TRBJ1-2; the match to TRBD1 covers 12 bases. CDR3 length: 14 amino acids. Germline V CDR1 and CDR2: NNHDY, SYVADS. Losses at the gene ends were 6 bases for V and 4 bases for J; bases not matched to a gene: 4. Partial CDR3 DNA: TGTGCCAGCAAGGGACAGGGGGCTGTCTCC. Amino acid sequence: CASKGQGAVS. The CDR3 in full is CASKGQGAVSDYTF.

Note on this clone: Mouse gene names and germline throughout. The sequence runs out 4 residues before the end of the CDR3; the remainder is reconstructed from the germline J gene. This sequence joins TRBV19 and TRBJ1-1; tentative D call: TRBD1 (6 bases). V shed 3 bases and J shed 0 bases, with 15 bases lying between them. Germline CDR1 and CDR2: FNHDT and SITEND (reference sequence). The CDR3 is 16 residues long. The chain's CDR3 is CASSSLYRAANTEVFF. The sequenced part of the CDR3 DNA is TGTGCCAGCAGTAGTCTTTACAGGGCCGCAAACACA.

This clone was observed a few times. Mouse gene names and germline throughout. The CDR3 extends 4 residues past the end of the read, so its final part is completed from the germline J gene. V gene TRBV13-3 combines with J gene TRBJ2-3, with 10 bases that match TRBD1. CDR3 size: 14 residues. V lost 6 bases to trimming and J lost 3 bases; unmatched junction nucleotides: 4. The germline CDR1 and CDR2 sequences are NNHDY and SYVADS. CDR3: CASTRDRGAETLYF. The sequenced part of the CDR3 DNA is TGTGCCAGCACCCGGGACAGGGGCGCAGAA.

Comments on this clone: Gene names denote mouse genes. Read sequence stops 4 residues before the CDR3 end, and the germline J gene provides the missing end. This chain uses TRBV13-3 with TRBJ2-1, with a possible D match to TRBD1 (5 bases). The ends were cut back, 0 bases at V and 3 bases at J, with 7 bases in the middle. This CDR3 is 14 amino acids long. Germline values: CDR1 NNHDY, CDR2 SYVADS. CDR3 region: CASSDGQGYAEQFF. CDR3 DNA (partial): TGTGCCAGCAGTGATGGCCAGGGCTATGCT.

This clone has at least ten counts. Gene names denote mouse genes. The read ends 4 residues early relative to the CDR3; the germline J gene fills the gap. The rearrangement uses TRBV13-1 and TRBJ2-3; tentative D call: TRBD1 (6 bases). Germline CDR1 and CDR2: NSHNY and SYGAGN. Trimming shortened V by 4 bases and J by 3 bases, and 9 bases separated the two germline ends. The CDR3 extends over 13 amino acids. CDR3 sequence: CASSLQGAETLYF. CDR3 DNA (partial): TGTGCCAGCAGTCTCCAGGGGGCAGAA.

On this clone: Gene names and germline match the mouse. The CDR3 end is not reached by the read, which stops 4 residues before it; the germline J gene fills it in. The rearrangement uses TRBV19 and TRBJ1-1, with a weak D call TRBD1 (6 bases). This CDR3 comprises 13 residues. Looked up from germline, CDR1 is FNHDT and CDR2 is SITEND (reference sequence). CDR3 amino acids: CASSLGGAGEVFF. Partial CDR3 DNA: TGTGCCAGCAGCCTTGGGGGGGCGGGA.

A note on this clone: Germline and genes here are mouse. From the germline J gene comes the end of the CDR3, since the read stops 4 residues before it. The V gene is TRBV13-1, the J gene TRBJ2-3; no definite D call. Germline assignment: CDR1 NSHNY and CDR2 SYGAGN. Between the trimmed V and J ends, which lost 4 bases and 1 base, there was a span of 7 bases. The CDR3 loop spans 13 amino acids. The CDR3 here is CASSPDRAETLYF. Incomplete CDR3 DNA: TGTGCCAGCAGTCCAGATCGTGCAGAA.

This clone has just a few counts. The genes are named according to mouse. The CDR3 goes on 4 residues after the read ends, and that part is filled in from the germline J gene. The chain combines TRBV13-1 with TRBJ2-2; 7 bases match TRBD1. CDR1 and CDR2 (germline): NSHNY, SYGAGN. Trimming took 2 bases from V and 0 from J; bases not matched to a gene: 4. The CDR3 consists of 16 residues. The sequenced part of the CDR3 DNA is TGTGCCAGCAGTGAAGGACAGGTTGCAAACACCGGG. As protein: CASSEGQVANTG. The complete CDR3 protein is CASSEGQVANTGQLYF.

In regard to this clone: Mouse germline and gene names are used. This chain's CDR3 is CASSDASGGNYAEQFF. The covered CDR3 bases are TGTGCCAGCAGTGATGCATCGGGGGGGAACTATGCT. The chain has TRBV13-3 and TRBJ2-1, with TRBD2 matching 7 bases. The read falls 4 residues short of the CDR3 end, and the missing part is taken from the germline J gene. The V segment lost 0 bases and the J segment 1 base; nucleotides outside the gene matches: 4. The CDR3 is 16 residues long. Germline-derived CDR1 and CDR2 are NNHDY and SYVADS.

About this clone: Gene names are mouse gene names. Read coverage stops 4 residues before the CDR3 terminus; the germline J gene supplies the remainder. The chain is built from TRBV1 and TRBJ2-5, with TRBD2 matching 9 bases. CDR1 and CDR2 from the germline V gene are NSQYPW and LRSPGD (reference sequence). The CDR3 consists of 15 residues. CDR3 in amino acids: CTCSGKLGGLDTQYF. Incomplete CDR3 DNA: TGCACCTGCAGTGGAAAACTGGGGGGCCTAGAC.

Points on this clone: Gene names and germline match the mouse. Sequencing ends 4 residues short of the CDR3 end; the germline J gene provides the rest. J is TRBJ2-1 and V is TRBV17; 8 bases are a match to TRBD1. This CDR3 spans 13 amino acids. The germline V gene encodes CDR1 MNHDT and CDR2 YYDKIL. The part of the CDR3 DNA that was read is TGTGCTAGCAGTGACCGGGACAGGGCT. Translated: CASSDRDRA. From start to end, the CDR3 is CASSDRDRAEQFF.

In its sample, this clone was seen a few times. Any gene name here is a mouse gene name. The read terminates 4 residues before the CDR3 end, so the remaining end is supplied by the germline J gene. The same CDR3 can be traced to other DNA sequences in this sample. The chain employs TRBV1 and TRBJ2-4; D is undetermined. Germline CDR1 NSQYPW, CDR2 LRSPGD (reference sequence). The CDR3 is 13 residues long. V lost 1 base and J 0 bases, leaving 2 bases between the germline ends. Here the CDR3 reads CTCSAVSQNTLYF. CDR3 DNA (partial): TGCACCTGCAGTGCAGTTAGTCAAAAC.

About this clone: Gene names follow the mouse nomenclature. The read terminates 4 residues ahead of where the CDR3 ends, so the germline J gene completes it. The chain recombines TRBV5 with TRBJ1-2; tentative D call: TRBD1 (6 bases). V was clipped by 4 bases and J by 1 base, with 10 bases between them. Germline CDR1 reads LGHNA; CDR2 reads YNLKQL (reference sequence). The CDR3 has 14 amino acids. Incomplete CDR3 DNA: TGTGCCAGCAGCCTTCAACAGGGAAACTCC. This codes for CASSLQQGNS. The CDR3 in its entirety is CASSLQQGNSDYTF.

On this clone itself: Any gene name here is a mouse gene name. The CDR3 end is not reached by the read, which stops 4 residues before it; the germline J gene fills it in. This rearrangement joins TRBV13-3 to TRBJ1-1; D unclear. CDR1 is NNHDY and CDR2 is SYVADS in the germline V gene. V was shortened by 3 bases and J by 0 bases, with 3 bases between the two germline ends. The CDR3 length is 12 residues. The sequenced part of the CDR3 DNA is TGTGCCAGCAGTGCCAAGAACACA. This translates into CASSAKNT. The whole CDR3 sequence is CASSAKNTEVFF.

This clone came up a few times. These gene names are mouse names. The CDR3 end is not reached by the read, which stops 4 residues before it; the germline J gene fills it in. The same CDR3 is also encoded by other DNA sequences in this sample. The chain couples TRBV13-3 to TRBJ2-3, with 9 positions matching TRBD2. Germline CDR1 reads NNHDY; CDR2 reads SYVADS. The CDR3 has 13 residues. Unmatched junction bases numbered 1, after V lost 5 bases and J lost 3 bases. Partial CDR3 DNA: TGTGCCAGCAGGACTGGGGGAGCAGAA. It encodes CASRTGGAE. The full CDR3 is CASRTGGAETLYF.

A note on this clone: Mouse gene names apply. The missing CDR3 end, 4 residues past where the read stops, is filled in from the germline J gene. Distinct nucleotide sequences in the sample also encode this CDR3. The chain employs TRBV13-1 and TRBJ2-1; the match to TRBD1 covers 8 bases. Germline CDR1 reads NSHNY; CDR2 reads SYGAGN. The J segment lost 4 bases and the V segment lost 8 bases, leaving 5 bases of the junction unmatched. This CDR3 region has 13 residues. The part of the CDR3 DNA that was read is TGTGCCAGTCGCGACAGGGGTTATGCT. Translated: CASRDRGYA. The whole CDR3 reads CASRDRGYAEQFF.

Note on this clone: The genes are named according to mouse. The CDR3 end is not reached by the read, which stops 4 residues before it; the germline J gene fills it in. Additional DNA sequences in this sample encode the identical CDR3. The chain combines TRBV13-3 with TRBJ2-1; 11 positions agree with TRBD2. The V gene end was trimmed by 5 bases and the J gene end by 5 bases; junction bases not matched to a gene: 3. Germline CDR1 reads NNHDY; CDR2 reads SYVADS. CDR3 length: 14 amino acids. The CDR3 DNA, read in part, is TGTGCCAGCAGCAGGGACTGGGGGAATGCT. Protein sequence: CASSRDWGNA. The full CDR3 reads CASSRDWGNAEQFF.

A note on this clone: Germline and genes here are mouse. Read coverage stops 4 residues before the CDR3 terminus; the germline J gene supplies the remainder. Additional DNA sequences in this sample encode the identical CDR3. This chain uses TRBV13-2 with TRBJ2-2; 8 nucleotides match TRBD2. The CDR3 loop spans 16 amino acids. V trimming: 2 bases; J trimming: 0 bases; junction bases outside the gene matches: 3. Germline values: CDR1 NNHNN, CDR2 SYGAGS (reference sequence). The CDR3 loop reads CASGDHWGSNTGQLYF. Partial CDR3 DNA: TGTGCCAGCGGTGACCACTGGGGGTCAAACACCGGG.

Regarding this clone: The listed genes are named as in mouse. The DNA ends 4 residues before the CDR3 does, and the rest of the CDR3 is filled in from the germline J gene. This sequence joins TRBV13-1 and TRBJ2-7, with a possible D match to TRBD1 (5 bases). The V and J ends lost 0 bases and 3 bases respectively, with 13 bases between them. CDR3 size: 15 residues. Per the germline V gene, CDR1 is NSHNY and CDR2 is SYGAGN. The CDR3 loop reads CASSDVGRELYEQYF. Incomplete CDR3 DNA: TGTGCCAGCAGTGATGTGGGCAGGGAGCTCTAT.

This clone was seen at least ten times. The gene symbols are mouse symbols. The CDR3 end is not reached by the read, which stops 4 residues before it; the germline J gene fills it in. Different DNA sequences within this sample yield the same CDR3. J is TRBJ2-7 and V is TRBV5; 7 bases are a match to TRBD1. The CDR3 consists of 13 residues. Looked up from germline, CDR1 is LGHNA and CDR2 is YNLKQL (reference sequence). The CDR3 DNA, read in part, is TGTGCCAGCAGCCAAGAGGGACAGTAT. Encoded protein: CASSQEGQY. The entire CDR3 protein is CASSQEGQYEQYF.

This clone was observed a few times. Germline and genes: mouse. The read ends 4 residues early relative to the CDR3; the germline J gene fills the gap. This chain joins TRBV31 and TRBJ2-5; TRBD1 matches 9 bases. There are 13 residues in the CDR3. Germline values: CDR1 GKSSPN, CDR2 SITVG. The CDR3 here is CAWSQDRGDTQYF. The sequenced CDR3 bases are TGTGCCTGGAGTCAGGACAGGGGTGAC.

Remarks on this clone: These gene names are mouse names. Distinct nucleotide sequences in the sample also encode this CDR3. The sequenced part of the CDR3 DNA is TGTGCCAGCAGTATTTGGGCT. Protein product: CASSIWA. The entire CDR3 protein reads CASSIWAEQFF. The rearrangement joins TRBV19 to TRBJ2-1; D ambiguous. With the read ending 4 residues before the CDR3 end, the germline J gene is used to fill in that end. Germline values: CDR1 FNHDT, CDR2 SITEND (reference sequence). The CDR3 totals 11 residues. The complete variable domain, with remaining parts taken from reference TRBV19 and TRBJ2-1, reads GGIITQTPKFLIGQEGQKLTLKCQQNFNHDTMYWYRQDSGKGLRLIYYSITENDLQKGDLSEGYDASREKKSSFSLTVTSAQKNEMAVFLCASSIWAEQFFGPGTRLTVL.